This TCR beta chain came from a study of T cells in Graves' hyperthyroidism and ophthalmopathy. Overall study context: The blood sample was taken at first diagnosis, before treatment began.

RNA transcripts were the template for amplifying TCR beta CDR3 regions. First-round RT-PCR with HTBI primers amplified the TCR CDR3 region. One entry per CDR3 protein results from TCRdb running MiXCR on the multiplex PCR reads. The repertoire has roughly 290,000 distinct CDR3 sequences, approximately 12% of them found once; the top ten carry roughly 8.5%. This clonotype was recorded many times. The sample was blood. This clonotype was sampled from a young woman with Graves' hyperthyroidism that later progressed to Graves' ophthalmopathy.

The CDR3 DNA is TGTGCCAGCAGCTTGGGACTAGCGGGAGCCGGGGAGCTGTTTTTT. This encodes CASSLGLAGAGELFF. The rearrangement joins TRBV7-2 to TRBJ2-2; 14 nucleotides match TRBD2. This CDR3 is 15 amino acids long. The germline CDR1 and CDR2 sequences are SGHTA and FQGNSA. V gave up 3 bases and J gave up 6 bases; unmatched junction bases: 0.